Listed here are 8 T cell receptor beta chains from one sample, sequenced in a study of CD8+ T cells in alopecia areata. RNA extraction was followed by reverse transcription into cDNA, which acted as the sequencing template. Generated by immunoSEQ multiplex PCR, the TCRdb table keeps only in-frame clones and is missing some. The data show some 200,000 clones, approximately 56% seen once. Specified treatment: oral pan-JAK inhibitor, 5-10 mg twice daily. The input for sequencing was CD4+ T cells sorted from blood, taken at week 4, from a patient treated with tofacitinib. The source is a human donor with alopecia areata.

The chain joins TRBV7-2 to TRBJ2-5; TRBD1 or TRBD2 may be the D gene (5 bases each). The V gene lost 1 base and the J gene lost 7 bases, with 16 bases spanning the gap. CDR1 SGHTA and CDR2 FQGNSA come from the germline V gene. This CDR3 has 15 residues. CDR3 sequence: CASSLVRGTDGTQYF. The CDR3 DNA is TGTGCCAGCAGCTTAGTCCGTGGGACGGACGGGACCCAGTACTTC. The full variable domain, its missing parts supplied by reference TRBV7-2 and TRBJ2-5, is GAGVSQSPSNKVTEKGKDVELRCDPISGHTALYWYRQSLGQGLEFLIYFQGNSAPDKSGLPSDRFSAERTGGSVSTLTIQRTQQEDSAVYLCASSLVRGTDGTQYFGPGTRLLVL.

This clone has just a few counts. V gene TRBV10-3 combines with J gene TRBJ2-1; the match to TRBD1 covers 8 bases. J gave up 10 bases and V 4 bases, and 12 bases lay outside the gene matches. CDR1 is ENHRY and CDR2 is SYGVKD in the germline V gene. CDR3 size: 15 residues. The CDR3 sequence: CAISGTDRDAAEQFF. DNA for the CDR3: TGTGCCATCAGTGGGACGGACAGGGATGCGGCCGAGCAGTTCTTC.

The CDR3 DNA reads TGTGCCAGCAGCTTAGTCAAACAGGGGGGCTACACCTTC. Translated, it gives CASSLVKQGGYTF. The chain uses TRBV7-2 and TRBJ1-2; 7 positions match TRBD1. Germline V gives CDR1 SGHTA, CDR2 FQGNSA. V shed 1 base, J shed 8 bases, and the junction held 4 bases outside the gene matches. The CDR3 length is 13 residues.

This chain uses TRBV29-1 with TRBJ2-1; TRBD1 agrees at 7 bases. Trimming removed 7 bases from V and 7 bases from J; junction bases left unmatched: 13. The germline CDR1 and CDR2 sequences are SQVTM and ANQGSEA. The CDR3 runs to 14 residues. CDR3 in DNA: TGCAGCGGCGTAGCTAGGGACAGAAGAAATGAGCAGTTCTTC. Protein product: CSGVARDRRNEQFF.

This chain uses TRBV7-8 with TRBJ1-1; unclear D gene. In germline, CDR1 is SGHVS, CDR2 FQNEAQ. The V end was cut by 1 base, the J end by 4 bases, with 10 bases between. This CDR3 contains 14 residues. The CDR3 here is CASSLGGVGTEAFF. The CDR3, as DNA: TGTGCCAGCAGCTTAGGTGGGGTAGGCACTGAAGCTTTCTTT. Based on the CDR3 plus reference TRBV7-8 and TRBJ1-1, the full variable domain is GAGVSQSPRYKVAKRGQDVALRCDPISGHVSLFWYQQALGQGPEFLTYFQNEAQLDKSGLPSDRFFAERPEGSVSTLKIQRTQQEDSAVYLCASSLGGVGTEAFFGQGTRLTVV.

The rearrangement uses TRBV29-1 and TRBJ2-3; 8 nucleotides agree with TRBD1. The V gene end was trimmed by 7 bases and the J gene end by 5 bases; junction bases not matched to a gene: 11. The CDR3 has 14 residues. Germline CDR1 is SQVTM and CDR2 is ANQGSEA. Here the CDR3 reads CSARKGQVLDTQYF. As DNA, the CDR3 is TGCAGCGCTCGAAAGGGACAGGTTTTAGATACGCAGTATTTT.

This clone was observed a handful of times. The chain couples TRBV27 to TRBJ2-3, with D tentatively TRBD2 (6 bases). CDR3 length: 17 residues. The V gene lost 6 bases and the J gene lost 4 bases, with 23 bases spanning the gap. Germline CDR1 is MNHEY and CDR2 is SMNVEV (reference sequence). The CDR3 DNA is TGTGCCAGCAGCCTCCTCTCCGTTGGCGGGGTGGCAGATACGCAGTATTTT. It specifies CASSLLSVGGVADTQYF.

This rearrangement joins TRBV15 to TRBJ2-5, with D tentatively TRBD2 (7 bases). Germline-derived CDR1 and CDR2 are LNHNV and YYDKDF (reference sequence). The CDR3 runs 15 residues. V lost 0 bases and J 5 bases, leaving 13 bases between the germline ends. The CDR3 spells CATSRDRGAEETQYF. The CDR3 DNA follows: TGTGCCACCAGCAGAGATCGGGGGGCGGAGGAGACCCAGTACTTC.